The T cell receptor beta chain under discussion was sequenced for a study of cytomegalovirus exposure and HLA in healthy donors. About the research overall: Unique TCRs numbering roughly 80 million, obtained from HLA-typed donors, made up an early data release. Notes on the study in general: Later analysis identified about 18,000 TCR beta sequences associated with HLA alleles, using a false discovery rate threshold of 0.05. Donors were assumed by presence/absence analyses to have roughly uniform sequencing depth.

With regard to this clone: The antigen is undetermined.

The PCR made use of 60 Vbeta and 13 Jbeta primers. In the source study's methods: Around 9.9 million shared chains were among the 65 million to 85 million unique TCR beta chains that a later analysis counted. TCRdb keeps only in-frame clones here, not all; method: immunoSEQ multiplex PCR. The DNA was the basis for D and trimming; V, J and clone size are from that table. This sample has 150,000 to 200,000 clones, with roughly four fifths found just once. Input material: PBMCs. The source is a man aged 45-65 years in good health and CMV-seronegative.

The CDR3 bases are TGTGCCAGTAGTATTGAGGCTAACCGGTACCAAGAGACCCAGTACTTC. Amino acids: CASSIEANRYQETQYF. The chain combines TRBV19 with TRBJ2-5; D is unresolved. V lost 3 bases to trimming and J lost 0 bases, with 14 bases between them. Germline CDR1 and CDR2: LNHDA and SQIVND (reference sequence). This CDR3 comprises 16 residues.